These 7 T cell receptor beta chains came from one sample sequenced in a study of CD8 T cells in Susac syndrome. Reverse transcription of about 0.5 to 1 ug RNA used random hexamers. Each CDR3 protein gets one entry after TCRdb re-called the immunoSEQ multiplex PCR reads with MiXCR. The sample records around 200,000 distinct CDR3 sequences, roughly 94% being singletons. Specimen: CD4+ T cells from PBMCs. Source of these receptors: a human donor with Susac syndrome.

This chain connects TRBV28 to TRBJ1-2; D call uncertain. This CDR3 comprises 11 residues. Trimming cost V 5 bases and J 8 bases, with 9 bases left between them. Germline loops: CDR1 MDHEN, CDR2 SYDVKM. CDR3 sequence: CASSPGFGYTF. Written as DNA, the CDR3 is TGTGCCAGCAGTCCAGGATTCGGCTACACCTTC.

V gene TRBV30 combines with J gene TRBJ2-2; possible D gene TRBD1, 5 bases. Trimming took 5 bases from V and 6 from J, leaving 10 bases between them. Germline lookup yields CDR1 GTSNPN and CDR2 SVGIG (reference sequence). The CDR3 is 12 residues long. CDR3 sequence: CAWPQGPGELFF. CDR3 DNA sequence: TGTGCCTGGCCCCAGGGCCCCGGGGAGCTGTTTTTT.

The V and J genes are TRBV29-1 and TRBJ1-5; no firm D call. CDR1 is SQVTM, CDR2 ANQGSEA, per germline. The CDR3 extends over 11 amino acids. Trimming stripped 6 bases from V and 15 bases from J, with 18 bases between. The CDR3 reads CSVSTGLLLHF. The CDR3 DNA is TGCAGCGTCTCGACGGGATTACTACTGCATTTT.

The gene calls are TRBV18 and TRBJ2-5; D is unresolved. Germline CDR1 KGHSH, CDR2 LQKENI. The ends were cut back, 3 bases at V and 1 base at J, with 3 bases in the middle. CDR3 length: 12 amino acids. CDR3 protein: CASSPAQETQYF. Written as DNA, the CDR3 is TGTGCCAGCTCACCTGCCCAAGAGACCCAGTACTTC.

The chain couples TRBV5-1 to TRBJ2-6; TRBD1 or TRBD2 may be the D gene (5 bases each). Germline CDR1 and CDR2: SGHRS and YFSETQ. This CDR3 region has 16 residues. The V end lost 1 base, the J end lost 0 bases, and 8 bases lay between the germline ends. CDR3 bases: TGCGCCAGCAGCTTGTTTGGGGGCTCTGGGGCCAACGTCCTGACTTTC. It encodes CASSLFGGSGANVLTF. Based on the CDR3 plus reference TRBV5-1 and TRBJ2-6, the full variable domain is KAGVTQTPRYLIKTRGQQVTLSCSPISGHRSVSWYQQTPGQGLQFLFEYFSETQRNKGNFPGRFSGRQFSNSRSEMNVSTLELGDSALYLCASSLFGGSGANVLTFGAGSRLTVL.

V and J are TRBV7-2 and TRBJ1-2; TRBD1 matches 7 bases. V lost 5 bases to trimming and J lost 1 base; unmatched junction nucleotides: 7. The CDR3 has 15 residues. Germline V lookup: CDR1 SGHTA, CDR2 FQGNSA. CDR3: CASSPGQALNYGYTF. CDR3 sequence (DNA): TGTGCCAGCAGCCCCGGACAGGCTCTTAACTATGGCTACACCTTC.

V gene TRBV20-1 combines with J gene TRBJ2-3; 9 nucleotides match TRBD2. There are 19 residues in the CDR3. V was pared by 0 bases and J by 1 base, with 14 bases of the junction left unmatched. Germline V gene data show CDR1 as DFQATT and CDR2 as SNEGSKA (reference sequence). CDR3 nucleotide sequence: TGCAGTGCTAGAGATTGGGGGACACCAGCGGGAGGCGGCACAGATACGCAGTATTTT. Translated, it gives CSARDWGTPAGGGTDTQYF.